This entry lists 26 T cell receptor beta chains sequenced from one sample in a study of CD8 T cells in ankylosing spondylitis. TCRdb called the 5' RACE reads again in MiXCR, with one record for every CDR3 protein. The sample contains nearly 350,000 distinct CDR3 sequences, approximately 15% of which appear only once. Sequencing was done on a sample of blood, either unsorted or a sorted T cell fraction (not recorded which). Receptors originate from a male donor with ankylosing spondylitis or in good health (not recorded which).

This clonotype was detected a few times. V is TRBV20-1 and J is TRBJ2-3; D call uncertain. This CDR3 region has 10 residues. Germline V gene sequence: CDR1 DFQATT, CDR2 SNEGSKA (reference sequence). Trimming cost V 5 bases and J 6 bases, with 6 bases left between them. DNA of the CDR3: TGCAGTGCTTACAGTGATACGCAGTATTTT. Translating it yields CSAYSDTQYF.

The chain recombines TRBV5-1 with TRBJ2-3, with D possibly being TRBD1 (5 bases). V was shortened by 0 bases and J by 5 bases, with 10 bases between the two germline ends. Germline V lookup: CDR1 SGHRS, CDR2 YFSETQ. This CDR3 is 14 amino acids long. Here the CDR3 DNA reads TGCGCCAGCAGCTTGGAAGGGGCTGAAGATACGCAGTATTTT. Translating it yields CASSLEGAEDTQYF.

This rearrangement joins TRBV11-2 to TRBJ2-7, with TRBD2 as a possible D gene (5 bases). V was trimmed by 0 bases and J by 3 bases, leaving 9 bases between them. This CDR3 contains 14 residues. Germline V CDR1 and CDR2: SGHAT, FQNNGV. CDR3 coding DNA: TGTGCCAGCAGCTTAGATCTCGGAGGCTACGAGCAGTACTTC. Translated: CASSLDLGGYEQYF.

In this sample, this clonotype turned up a few times. The CDR3 DNA reads TGCAGCGTTGAAGTGGTGGTAAGCGGGGGCTGGATGAACACTGAAGCTTTCTTT. Amino acids: CSVEVVVSGGWMNTEAFF. The rearrangement uses TRBV29-1 and TRBJ1-1; a possible D gene is TRBD1 (6 bases). The V end was cut by 1 base, the J end by 0 bases, with 21 bases between. CDR3 length: 18 amino acids. Per the germline V gene, CDR1 is SQVTM and CDR2 is ANQGSEA. Using reference TRBV29-1 and TRBJ1-1 for the parts outside the CDR3, the full variable domain is SAVISQKPSRDICQRGTSLTIQCQVDSQVTMMFWYRQQPGQSLTLIATANQGSEATYESGFVIDKFPISRPNLTFSTLTVSNMSPEDSSIYLCSVEVVVSGGWMNTEAFFGQGTRLTVV.

This clonotype was detected only a few times. V usage is TRBV16 and J usage is TRBJ1-2; perhaps TRBD1 as D (5 bases). CDR1 and CDR2 from the germline V gene are KGHSY and FQNENV. V dropped 4 bases and J dropped 4 bases, with 13 bases sitting between them. The CDR3 covers 14 residues. CDR3 amino acids: CASSPTFGGYGYTF. CDR3 DNA sequence: TGTGCCAGCAGCCCCACGTTTGGGGGCTATGGCTACACCTTC.

This clonotype was seen a handful of times. CDR3 amino acids: CASSQGTSVNEQYF. The CDR3 DNA follows: TGTGCCAGCAGCCAGGGGACCTCAGTGAACGAGCAGTACTTC. The genes are TRBV6-2 or TRBV6-3 and TRBJ2-7; possible D gene TRBD1, 6 bases. The germline gives CDR1 MNHEY, CDR2 SVGEGT. The V and J ends lost 6 bases and 5 bases respectively, with 17 bases between them. CDR3 length equals 14 residues.

This clonotype was detected a few times. The rearrangement links TRBV25-1 to TRBJ1-2; no clear D. The CDR3 totals 12 residues. V gave up 6 bases and J gave up 5 bases, with 10 bases separating them. CDR1 is MGHDK, CDR2 SYGVNS, per germline. CDR3 bases: TGTGCCAGCAGCGATCCCGGGTATGGCTACACCTTC. It translates to CASSDPGYGYTF.

This chain uses TRBV20-1 with TRBJ2-1; possibly TRBD2 for D (6 bases). V was cut by 5 bases and J by 8 bases, with 19 bases left in between. This CDR3 is built from 14 residues. The germline V gene has CDR1 DFQATT and CDR2 SNEGSKA (reference sequence). The CDR3 bases are TGCAGTGCTCCTCGACTAGGACCGAACGATGAGCAGTTCTTC. It translates to CSAPRLGPNDEQFF.

A few counts support this clonotype. J is TRBJ1-6 and V is TRBV9; 7 bases align to TRBD1. The V segment lost 0 bases and the J segment 10 bases; nucleotides outside the gene matches: 7. The length of the CDR3 is 15 residues. The germline gives CDR1 SGDLS, CDR2 YYNGEE. The CDR3 loop reads CASSVEVRGESPLHF. DNA for the CDR3: TGTGCCAGCAGCGTAGAGGTCAGGGGGGAGTCACCCCTCCACTTT.

The V call is TRBV5-1, the J call TRBJ2-5; perhaps TRBD2 as D (6 bases). V was pared by 1 base and J by 3 bases, with 16 bases between. The CDR3 loop spans 16 amino acids. Germline assignment: CDR1 SGHRS and CDR2 YFSETQ. CDR3 in amino acids: CASSLFGRLGEETQYF. The CDR3 nucleotides are TGCGCCAGCAGCTTGTTCGGGAGATTAGGCGAAGAGACCCAGTACTTC.

This clonotype was found a few times. The V call is TRBV12-3 or TRBV12-4, the J call TRBJ1-2; D is possibly TRBD1 (5 bases). Trimming took 9 bases from V and 5 from J, leaving 13 bases between them. The CDR3 is 12 residues long. DNA of the CDR3: TGTGCCAGTGGGGCAGGGCTTTATGGCTACACCTTC. This translates into CASGAGLYGYTF.

This clonotype was detected only a few times. The chain links TRBV29-1 to TRBJ2-4; TRBD2 aligns across 8 bases. The germline gives CDR1 SQVTM, CDR2 ANQGSEA. Trimming cost V 7 bases and J 5 bases; bases outside gene matches: 10. The CDR3 has 14 amino acids. The chain's CDR3 is CSGRGGAGQNIQYF. DNA for the CDR3: TGCAGCGGCCGGGGGGGAGCGGGGCAAAACATTCAGTACTTC.

V is TRBV12-3 or TRBV12-4 and J is TRBJ1-2, with D tentatively TRBD1 (5 bases). There are 14 residues in the CDR3. Trimming took 8 bases from V and 4 from J, leaving 17 bases between them. CDR3 in DNA: TGTGCCAGCGCGATGGGCGTAGGGACCTATGGCTACACCTTC. Translation gives CASAMGVGTYGYTF.

This clonotype occurred many times. The CDR3 spells CATSTPGRNTGELFF. In DNA, the CDR3 is TGTGCCACCAGCACTCCGGGACGTAACACCGGGGAGCTGTTTTTT. The V call is TRBV15, the J call TRBJ2-2; D may correspond to TRBD1 or TRBD2 (5 bases each). This CDR3 spans 15 amino acids. V lost 4 bases and J 2 bases, leaving 11 bases between the germline ends. CDR1 is LNHNV and CDR2 is YYDKDF in the germline V gene (reference sequence).

The chain uses TRBV3-1 and TRBJ2-1; D ambiguous. From germline, CDR1 is LGHDT and CDR2 YNNKEL (reference sequence). The CDR3 totals 12 residues. The V end was cut by 6 bases, the J end by 7 bases, with 10 bases between. CDR3 residues: CASSRYWNEQFF. The CDR3 DNA is TGTGCCAGCAGTCGTTATTGGAATGAGCAGTTCTTC.

This clonotype was observed a few times. The chain employs TRBV5-1 and TRBJ1-1, with 7 bases aligning to TRBD1. The length of the CDR3 is 17 residues. CDR1 and CDR2 (germline): SGHRS, YFSETQ. The trim removed 4 bases at V and 0 bases at J, leaving 12 bases unmatched. The CDR3: CASSEGTVLPLNTEAFF. The CDR3 coding sequence is TGCGCCAGCAGCGAAGGGACAGTTTTACCACTGAACACTGAAGCTTTCTTT. The full variable domain, in which reference TRBV5-1 and TRBJ1-1 provide the parts outside the CDR3, is KAGVTQTPRYLIKTRGQQVTLSCSPISGHRSVSWYQQTPGQGLQFLFEYFSETQRNKGNFPGRFSGRQFSNSRSEMNVSTLELGDSALYLCASSEGTVLPLNTEAFFGQGTRLTVV.

Only a few counts were recorded for this clonotype. This chain joins TRBV20-1 and TRBJ2-1; TRBD2 agrees at 12 bases. The CDR3 runs to 19 residues. Germline CDR1 reads DFQATT; CDR2 reads SNEGSKA (reference sequence). V lost 2 bases to trimming and J lost 4 bases; unmatched junction nucleotides: 15. CDR3 loop: CSARLTSGSNAKGYNEQFF. The CDR3 DNA sequence: TGCAGTGCTAGATTGACTAGCGGGAGCAACGCTAAGGGTTACAATGAGCAGTTCTTC.

This clonotype was seen more than once but under ten times. This chain uses TRBV29-1 with TRBJ1-2; TRBD1 might be the D (5 bases). The ends were cut back, 5 bases at V and 5 bases at J, with 15 bases in the middle. CDR1 and CDR2 from the germline V gene are SQVTM and ANQGSEA. The CDR3 spans 13 residues. The CDR3 DNA reads as TGCAGCGTTCGGGTCGACAGCGATTATGGCTACACCTTC. Amino acid sequence: CSVRVDSDYGYTF.

This clonotype was counted a few times. This chain uses TRBV12-3 or TRBV12-4 with TRBJ2-1; D gene unclear. Trimming took 6 bases from V and 0 from J, leaving 12 bases between them. The CDR3 loop spans 15 amino acids. CDR3 in DNA: TGTGCCAGCAGGGGGATTAGAGGCTCCTACAATGAGCAGTTCTTC. It is translated as CASRGIRGSYNEQFF.

The chain has TRBV10-2 and TRBJ2-1; D might be TRBD1 or TRBD2, each matching 5 bases. Germline V gives CDR1 WSHSY, CDR2 SAAADI. The V and J ends lost 8 bases and 7 bases respectively, with 21 bases between them. The CDR3 covers 15 residues. CDR3 amino acids: CASSASLGEKNEQFF. The DNA of the CDR3 is TGCGCCAGCTCCGCCTCCTTAGGGGAGAAGAATGAGCAGTTCTTC.

This clonotype turned up a few times. One end of the junction is discordant with germline, which a read error may explain. V gene TRBV3-1 combines with J gene TRBJ2-7, with 9 bases identical to TRBD1. The CDR3 runs 15 residues. The germline V gene has CDR1 LGHDT and CDR2 YNNKEL (reference sequence). The CDR3 sequence: CASSDLGQGQPASCF. The CDR3, as DNA: TGTGCCAGCAGCGACCTAGGACAGGGGCAGCCGGCCAGTTGCTTC.

This clonotype was seen ten or more times. V is TRBV5-1 and J is TRBJ1-1, with D possibly being TRBD1 (5 bases). CDR1 and CDR2 (germline): SGHRS, YFSETQ. The CDR3 is made up of 14 amino acids. Between the trimmed V and J ends, which lost 0 bases and 4 bases, there was a span of 10 bases. DNA for the CDR3: TGCGCCAGCAGCTTGGTGATGGGGGGCACTGAAGCTTTCTTT. It translates to CASSLVMGGTEAFF. Together with reference TRBV5-1 and TRBJ1-1, the CDR3 gives the full variable domain: KAGVTQTPRYLIKTRGQQVTLSCSPISGHRSVSWYQQTPGQGLQFLFEYFSETQRNKGNFPGRFSGRQFSNSRSEMNVSTLELGDSALYLCASSLVMGGTEAFFGQGTRLTVV.

This clonotype was observed at least ten times. This CDR3 is CSVEEGFGFADTQYF. The CDR3 DNA is TGCAGCGTTGAAGAGGGGTTCGGGTTCGCAGATACGCAGTATTTT. The rearrangement joins TRBV29-1 to TRBJ2-3, with D uncertain. Germline V gene lookup returns CDR1 SQVTM and CDR2 ANQGSEA. This CDR3 is 15 amino acids long. V shed 0 bases and J shed 4 bases, with 14 bases lying between them.

This chain connects TRBV29-1 to TRBJ2-7, with 12 bases identical to TRBD1. Germline V gives CDR1 SQVTM, CDR2 ANQGSEA. CDR3 length: 14 amino acids. The junction had 7 bases not matched to a gene; V was cut back by 5 bases and J by 5 bases. This CDR3 is CSVKRGTGGNEQYF. For the CDR3, the DNA is TGCAGCGTTAAAAGGGGGACAGGGGGCAACGAGCAGTACTTC.

For this clonotype: The germline gene is not matched at one end of the junction; a read error may be the cause. The J gene is TRBJ2-3, the V gene TRBV10-3; 8 bases are shared with TRBD2. The germline V gene has CDR1 ENHRY and CDR2 SYGVKD. The length of the CDR3 is 15 residues. DNA of the CDR3: TGTGCCATCAGTGAGATGAGCGGGGGCACAGATACGCAATATTTT. Amino acid sequence: CAISEMSGGTDTQYF.

This clonotype was recorded at least ten times. CDR3 amino acids: CASSRTPNTEAFF. In nucleotides, the CDR3 is TGTGCCAGCAGCCGCACACCGAACACTGAAGCTTTCTTT. The chain joins TRBV3-1 to TRBJ1-1; no clear D gene. Germline loops: CDR1 LGHDT, CDR2 YNNKEL (reference sequence). The CDR3 runs 13 residues. The V gene lost 4 bases and the J gene lost 1 base, with 7 bases spanning the gap. Full variable domain (rest looked up from reference TRBV3-1 and TRBJ1-1): DTAVSQTPKYLVTQMGNDKSIKCEQNLGHDTMYWYKQDSKKFLKIMFSYNNKELIINETVPNRFSPKSPDKAHLNLHINSLELGDSAVYFCASSRTPNTEAFFGQGTRLTVV.